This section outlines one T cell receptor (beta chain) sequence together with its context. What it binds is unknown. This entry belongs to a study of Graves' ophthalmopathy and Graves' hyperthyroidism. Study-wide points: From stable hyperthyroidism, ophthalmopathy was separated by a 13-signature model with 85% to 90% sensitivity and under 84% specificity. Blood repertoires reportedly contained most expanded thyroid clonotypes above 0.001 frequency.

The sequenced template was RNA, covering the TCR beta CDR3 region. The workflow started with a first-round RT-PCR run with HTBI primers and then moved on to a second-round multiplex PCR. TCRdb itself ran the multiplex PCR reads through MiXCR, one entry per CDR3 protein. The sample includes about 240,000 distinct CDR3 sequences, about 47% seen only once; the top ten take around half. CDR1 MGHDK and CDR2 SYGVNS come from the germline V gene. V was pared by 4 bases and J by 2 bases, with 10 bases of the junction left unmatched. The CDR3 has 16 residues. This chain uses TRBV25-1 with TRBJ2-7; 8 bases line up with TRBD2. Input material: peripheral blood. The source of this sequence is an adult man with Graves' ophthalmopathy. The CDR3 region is CASSGLTSASPYEQYF. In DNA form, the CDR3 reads TGTGCCAGCAGTGGATTGACTAGCGCGTCCCCCTACGAGCAGTACTTC.